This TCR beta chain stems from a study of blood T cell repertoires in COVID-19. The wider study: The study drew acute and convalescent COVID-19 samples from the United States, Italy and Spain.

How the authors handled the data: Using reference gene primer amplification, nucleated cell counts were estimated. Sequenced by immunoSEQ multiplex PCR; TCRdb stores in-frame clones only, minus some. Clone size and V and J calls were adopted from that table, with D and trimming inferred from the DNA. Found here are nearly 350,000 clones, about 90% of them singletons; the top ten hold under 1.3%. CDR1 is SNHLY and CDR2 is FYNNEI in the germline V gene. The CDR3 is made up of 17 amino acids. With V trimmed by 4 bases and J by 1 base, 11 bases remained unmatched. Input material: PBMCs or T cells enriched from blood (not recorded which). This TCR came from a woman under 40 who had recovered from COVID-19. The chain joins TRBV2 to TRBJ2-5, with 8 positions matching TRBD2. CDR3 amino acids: CASSGSGSGVAQETQYF. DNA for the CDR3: TGTGCCAGCAGTGGAAGCGGTAGCGGGGTTGCCCAAGAGACCCAGTACTTC.